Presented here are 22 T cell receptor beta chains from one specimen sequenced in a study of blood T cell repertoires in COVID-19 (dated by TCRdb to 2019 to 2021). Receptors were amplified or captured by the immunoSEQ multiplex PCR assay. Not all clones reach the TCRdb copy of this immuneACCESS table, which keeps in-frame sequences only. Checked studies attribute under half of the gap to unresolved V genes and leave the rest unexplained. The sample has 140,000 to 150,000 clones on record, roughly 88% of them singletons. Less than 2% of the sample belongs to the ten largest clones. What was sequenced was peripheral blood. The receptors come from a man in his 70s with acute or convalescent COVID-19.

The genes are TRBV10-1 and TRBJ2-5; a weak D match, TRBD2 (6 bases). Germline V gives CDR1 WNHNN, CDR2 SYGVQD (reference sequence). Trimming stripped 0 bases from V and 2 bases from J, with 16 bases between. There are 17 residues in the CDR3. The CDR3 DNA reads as TGCGCCAGCAGTGAGTCTTCGGGAGTGGGGGGACAAGAGACCCAGTACTTC. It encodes CASSESSGVGGQETQYF.

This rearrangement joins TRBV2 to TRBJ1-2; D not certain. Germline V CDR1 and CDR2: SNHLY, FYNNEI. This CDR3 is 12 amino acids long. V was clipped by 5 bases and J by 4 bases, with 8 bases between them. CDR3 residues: CASSLASYGYTF. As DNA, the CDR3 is TGTGCCAGCAGTTTGGCAAGCTATGGCTACACCTTC.

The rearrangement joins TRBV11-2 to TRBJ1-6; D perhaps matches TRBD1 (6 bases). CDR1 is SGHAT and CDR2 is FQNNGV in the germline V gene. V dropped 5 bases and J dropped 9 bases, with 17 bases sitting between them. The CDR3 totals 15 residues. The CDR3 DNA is TGTGCCAGCAGCGCACAGGGTTTTTCCAGTTCACCCCTCCACTTT. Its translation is CASSAQGFSSSPLHF. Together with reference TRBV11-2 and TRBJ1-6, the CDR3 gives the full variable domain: EAGVAQSPRYKIIEKRQSVAFWCNPISGHATLYWYQQILGQGPKLLIQFQNNGVVDDSQLPKDRFSAERLKGVDSTLKIQPAKLEDSAVYLCASSAQGFSSSPLHFGNGTRLTVT.

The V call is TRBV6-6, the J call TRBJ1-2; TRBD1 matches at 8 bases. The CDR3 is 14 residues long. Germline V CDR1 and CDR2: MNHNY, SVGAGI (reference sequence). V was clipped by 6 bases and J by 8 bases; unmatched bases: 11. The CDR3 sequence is CASRGGDRSGGYTF. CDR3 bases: TGTGCCAGCAGGGGAGGGGACAGGTCGGGAGGCTACACCTTC.

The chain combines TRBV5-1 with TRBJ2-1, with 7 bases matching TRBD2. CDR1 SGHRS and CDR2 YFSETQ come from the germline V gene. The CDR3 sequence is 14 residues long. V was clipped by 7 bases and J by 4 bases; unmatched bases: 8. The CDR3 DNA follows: TGCGCCAGCGCCGGGACTACTCTATACAATGAGCAGTTCTTC. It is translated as CASAGTTLYNEQFF. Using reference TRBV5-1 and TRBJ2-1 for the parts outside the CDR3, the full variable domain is KAGVTQTPRYLIKTRGQQVTLSCSPISGHRSVSWYQQTPGQGLQFLFEYFSETQRNKGNFPGRFSGRQFSNSRSEMNVSTLELGDSALYLCASAGTTLYNEQFFGPGTRLTVL.

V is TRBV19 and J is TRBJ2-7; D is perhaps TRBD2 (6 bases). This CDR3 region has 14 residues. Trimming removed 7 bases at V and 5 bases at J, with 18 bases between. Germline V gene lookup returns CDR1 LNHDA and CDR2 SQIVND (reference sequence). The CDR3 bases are TGTGCCAGTACCCAGGAGGGAGACGTGCACGAGCAGTACTTC. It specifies CASTQEGDVHEQYF.

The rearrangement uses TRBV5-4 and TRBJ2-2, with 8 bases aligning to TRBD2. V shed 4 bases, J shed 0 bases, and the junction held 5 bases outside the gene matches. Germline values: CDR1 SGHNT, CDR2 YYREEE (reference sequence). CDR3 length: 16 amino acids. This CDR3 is CASSQISGANTGELFF. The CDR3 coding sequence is TGTGCCAGCAGCCAAATTAGCGGGGCGAACACCGGGGAGCTGTTTTTT.

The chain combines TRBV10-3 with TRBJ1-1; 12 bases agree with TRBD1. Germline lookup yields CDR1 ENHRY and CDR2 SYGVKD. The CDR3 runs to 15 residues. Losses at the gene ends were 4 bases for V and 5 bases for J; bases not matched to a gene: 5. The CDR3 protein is CAISGRGQGATEAFF. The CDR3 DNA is TGTGCCATCAGTGGGAGGGGACAGGGGGCTACTGAAGCTTTCTTT.

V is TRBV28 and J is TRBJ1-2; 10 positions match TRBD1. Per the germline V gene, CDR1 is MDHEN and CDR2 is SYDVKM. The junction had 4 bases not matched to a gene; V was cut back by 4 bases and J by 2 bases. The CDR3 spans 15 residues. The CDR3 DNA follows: TGTGCCAGCAGTTCGTGGGGACAGGGGAACTATGGCTACACCTTC. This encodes CASSSWGQGNYGYTF.

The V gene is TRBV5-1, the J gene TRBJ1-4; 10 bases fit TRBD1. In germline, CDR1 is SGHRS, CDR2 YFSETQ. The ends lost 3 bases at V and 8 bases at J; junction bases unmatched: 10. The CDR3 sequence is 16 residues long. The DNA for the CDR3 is TGCGCCAGCAGCTCCGCAGGACAGGGGGAAGAAGAAAAACTGTTTTTT. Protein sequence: CASSSAGQGEEEKLFF.

The CDR3 region is CASSASGVNNEQFF. The CDR3 nucleotides are TGTGCCAGCAGTGCTAGCGGGGTAAACAATGAGCAGTTCTTC. V gene TRBV6-4 combines with J gene TRBJ2-1; 9 bases line up with TRBD2. V trimming: 4 bases; J trimming: 5 bases; junction bases outside the gene matches: 3. This CDR3 is 14 amino acids long. Germline loops: CDR1 MRHNA, CDR2 SNTAGT.

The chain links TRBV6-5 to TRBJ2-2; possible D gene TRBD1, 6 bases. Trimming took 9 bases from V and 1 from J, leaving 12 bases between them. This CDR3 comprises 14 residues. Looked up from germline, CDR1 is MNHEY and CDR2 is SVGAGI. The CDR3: CASVQGRNTGELFF. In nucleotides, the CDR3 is TGTGCCAGTGTACAGGGAAGGAACACCGGGGAGCTGTTTTTT.

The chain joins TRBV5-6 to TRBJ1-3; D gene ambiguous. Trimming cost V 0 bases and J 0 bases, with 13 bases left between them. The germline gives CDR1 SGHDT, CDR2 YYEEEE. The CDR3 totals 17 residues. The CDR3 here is CASSLVYEGRSGNTIYF. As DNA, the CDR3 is TGTGCCAGCAGCTTGGTGTATGAGGGCCGCTCTGGAAACACCATATATTTT.

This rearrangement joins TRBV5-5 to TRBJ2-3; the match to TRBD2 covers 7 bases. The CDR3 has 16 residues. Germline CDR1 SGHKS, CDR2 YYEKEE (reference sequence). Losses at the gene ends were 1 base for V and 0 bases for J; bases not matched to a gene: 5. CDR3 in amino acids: CASSLFYGRSTDTQYF. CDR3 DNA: TGTGCCAGCAGCTTGTTTTACGGGAGGAGCACAGATACGCAGTATTTT.

CDR3 region: CASSQGSGEQYF. CDR3 DNA sequence: TGTGCCAGCAGCCAAGGCTCAGGCGAGCAGTACTTC. The chain has TRBV3-1 (or the pseudogene TRBV3-2) and TRBJ2-7; D gene unclear. Germline assignment: CDR1 LGHDT and CDR2 YNNKEL (reference sequence). Between the trimmed V and J ends, which lost 1 base and 6 bases, there was a span of 7 bases. The length of the CDR3 is 12 residues.

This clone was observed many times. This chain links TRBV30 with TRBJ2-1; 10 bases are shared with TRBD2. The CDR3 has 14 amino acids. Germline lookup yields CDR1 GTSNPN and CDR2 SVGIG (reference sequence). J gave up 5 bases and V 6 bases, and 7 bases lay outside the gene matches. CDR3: CACQLAGKNNEQFF. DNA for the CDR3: TGTGCCTGCCAACTAGCGGGAAAAAACAATGAGCAGTTCTTC.

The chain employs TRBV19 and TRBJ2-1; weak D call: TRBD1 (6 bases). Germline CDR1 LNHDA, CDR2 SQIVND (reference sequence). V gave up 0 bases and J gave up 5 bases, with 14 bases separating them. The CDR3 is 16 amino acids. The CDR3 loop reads CASSIETRTENNEQFF. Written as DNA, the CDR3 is TGTGCCAGTAGTATAGAGACCAGGACAGAGAACAATGAGCAGTTCTTC.

The DNA of the CDR3 is TGTGCCATCAGTGTAGGACAGGGTAGTGTGGATAATTCACCCCTCCACTTT. Amino acids: CAISVGQGSVDNSPLHF. The chain carries TRBV10-3 and TRBJ1-6; 8 bases line up with TRBD1. This CDR3 is built from 17 residues. V was pared by 4 bases and J by 5 bases, with 10 bases of the junction left unmatched. Per the germline V gene, CDR1 is ENHRY and CDR2 is SYGVKD.

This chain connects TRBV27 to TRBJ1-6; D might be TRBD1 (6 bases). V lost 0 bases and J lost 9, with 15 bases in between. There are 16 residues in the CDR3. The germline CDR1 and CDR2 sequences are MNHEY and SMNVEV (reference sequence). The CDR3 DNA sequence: TGTGCCAGCAGTTTATCCCAAACAGGGTCGGCTTCACCCCTCCACTTT. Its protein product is CASSLSQTGSASPLHF.

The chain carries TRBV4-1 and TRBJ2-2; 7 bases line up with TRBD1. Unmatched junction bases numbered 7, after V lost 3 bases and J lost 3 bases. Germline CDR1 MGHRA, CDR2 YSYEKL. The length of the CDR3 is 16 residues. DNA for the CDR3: TGCGCCAGCAGCCACCCCGTAGGGGGCGACACCGGGGAGCTGTTTTTT. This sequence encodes CASSHPVGGDTGELFF.

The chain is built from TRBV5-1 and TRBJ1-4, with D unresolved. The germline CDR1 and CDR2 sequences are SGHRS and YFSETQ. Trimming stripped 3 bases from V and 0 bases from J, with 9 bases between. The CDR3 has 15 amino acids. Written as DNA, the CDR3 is TGCGCCAGCAGCTCTCGCGGTGCAACTAATGAAAAACTGTTTTTT. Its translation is CASSSRGATNEKLFF. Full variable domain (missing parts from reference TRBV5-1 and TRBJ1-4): KAGVTQTPRYLIKTRGQQVTLSCSPISGHRSVSWYQQTPGQGLQFLFEYFSETQRNKGNFPGRFSGRQFSNSRSEMNVSTLELGDSALYLCASSSRGATNEKLFFGSGTQLSVL.

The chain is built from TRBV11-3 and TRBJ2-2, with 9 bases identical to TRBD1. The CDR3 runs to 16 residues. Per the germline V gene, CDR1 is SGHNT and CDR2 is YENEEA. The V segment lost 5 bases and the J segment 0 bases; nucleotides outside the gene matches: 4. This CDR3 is CASSQRQGANTGELFF. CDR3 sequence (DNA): TGTGCCAGCAGCCAAAGACAGGGGGCGAACACCGGGGAGCTGTTTTTT. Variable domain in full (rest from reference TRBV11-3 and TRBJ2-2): EAGVVQSPRYKIIEKKQPVAFWCNPISGHNTLYWYLQNLGQGPELLIRYENEEAVDDSQLPKDRFSAERLKGVDSTLKIQPAELGDSAVYLCASSQRQGANTGELFFGEGSRLTVL.